These 12 T cell receptor beta chains share one sample of origin, sequenced in a study of T cell repertoires in cytomegalovirus infection. MiXCR was run by TCRdb on the reads, yielding one entry per CDR3 protein. The sample shows some 940,000 distinct CDR3 sequences, 31% of them seen only once. No antigens are known for them. The sample in question was cultured CD8+ T cells from PBMCs, obtained from culture after CMV antigen stimulation. The receptors were sampled from a human donor in good health (CMV status not recorded). Some clones in this sample may be carry-over from other donors' samples.

This clonotype was counted a few times. The chain links TRBV4-2 to TRBJ1-1, with D possibly matching TRBD1 (5 bases). Germline V gene lookup returns CDR1 LGHNA and CDR2 YNFKEQ. CDR3 size: 17 residues. V was pared by 0 bases and J by 6 bases, with 20 bases between. The CDR3 region is CASSQDYGWQGVAEAFF. The CDR3 region has the DNA TGTGCCAGCAGCCAAGATTACGGGTGGCAGGGAGTTGCTGAAGCTTTCTTT.

This chain connects TRBV6-8 to TRBJ2-7; 7 nucleotides agree with TRBD1. The CDR3 has 15 residues. With V trimmed by 10 bases and J by 3 bases, 15 bases remained unmatched. Looked up from germline, CDR1 is MNHGY and CDR2 is SAAAGT. Here the CDR3 reads CANRGLVGQFYEQYF. Here the CDR3 DNA reads TGTGCCAACAGGGGATTGGTCGGACAGTTCTACGAGCAGTACTTC.

V gene TRBV10-2 combines with J gene TRBJ1-5; D unclear. Trimming took off 6 bases at V and 7 bases at J, with 13 bases between the two ends. The CDR3 spans 13 residues. Germline V gene data show CDR1 as WSHSY and CDR2 as SAAADI. The CDR3 here is CASRGEGWQPQHF. DNA of the CDR3: TGCGCCAGCAGGGGAGAAGGGTGGCAGCCCCAGCATTTT.

This clonotype was picked up a small number of times. V is TRBV7-9 and J is TRBJ1-5; a possible D gene is TRBD1 (5 bases). Per germline, CDR1 SEHNR and CDR2 FQNEAQ (reference sequence). CDR3 size: 14 residues. The germline V and J ends were trimmed by 5 bases and 5 bases, with 13 bases remaining between them. The DNA of the CDR3 is TGTGCCAGCAGCCCGGGACCTAGGGATCAGCCCCAGCATTTT. Its translation is CASSPGPRDQPQHF.

At least ten counts were recorded for this clonotype. This chain joins TRBV7-9 and TRBJ2-4; perhaps TRBD1 as D (6 bases). Looked up from germline, CDR1 is SEHNR and CDR2 is FQNEAQ (reference sequence). The CDR3 runs 15 residues. The germline V and J ends were trimmed by 4 bases and 0 bases, with 10 bases remaining between them. CDR3 nucleotide sequence: TGTGCCAGCAGCTCAACAGGGCTAGCCAAAAACATTCAGTACTTC. This gives the protein CASSSTGLAKNIQYF.

This chain connects TRBV2 to TRBJ2-1; D gene uncertain. This CDR3 contains 14 residues. Germline V CDR1 and CDR2: SNHLY, FYNNEI. Between the trimmed V and J ends, which lost 7 bases and 0 bases, there was a span of 10 bases. The chain's CDR3 is CASTSDHSYNEQFF. CDR3 bases: TGTGCCAGCACTTCGGACCACTCCTACAATGAGCAGTTCTTC.

This clonotype was counted once. This chain links TRBV6-6 with TRBJ2-1; D tentatively fits TRBD1 or TRBD2 (5 bases each). Trimming removed 0 bases at V and 8 bases at J, with 20 bases between. The germline gives CDR1 MNHNY, CDR2 SVGAGI (reference sequence). The CDR3 spans 17 residues. The CDR3 loop reads CASSYSIEGDGGHEQFF. CDR3 nucleotide sequence: TGTGCCAGCAGTTACTCGATAGAAGGGGACGGCGGACATGAGCAGTTCTTC.

There are a few counts of this clonotype. CDR3 protein: CASSFGAPNTEAFF. The CDR3 coding sequence is TGTGCCAGCAGTTTTGGGGCCCCTAACACTGAAGCTTTCTTT. V usage is TRBV12-3 or TRBV12-4 and J usage is TRBJ1-1, with D perhaps matching TRBD1 (5 bases). V was shortened by 3 bases and J by 2 bases, with 10 bases between the two germline ends. This CDR3 spans 14 amino acids.

In regard to this clonotype: The germline gene is not matched at one end of the junction; a read error may be the cause. V usage is TRBV6-4 and J usage is TRBJ2-7; 9 nucleotides align to TRBD1. The germline CDR1 and CDR2 sequences are MRHNA and SNTAGT. CDR3 length: 13 amino acids. The CDR3 region is CANSARTGDEQYF. In nucleotides, the CDR3 is TGTGCCAACAGTGCCAGGACAGGGGACGAGCAGTACTTC.

This clonotype was recorded a few times. This rearrangement joins TRBV7-8 to TRBJ2-7, with TRBD1 as a possible D gene (6 bases). The CDR3 consists of 14 residues. Germline CDR1 reads SGHVS; CDR2 reads FQNEAQ. V shed 5 bases and J shed 4 bases, with 15 bases lying between them. CDR3 amino acids: CASSQEVGGYEQYV. CDR3 sequence (DNA): TGTGCCAGCAGCCAGGAGGTAGGGGGTTACGAGCAGTACGTC.

The chain is built from TRBV5-4 and TRBJ1-1, with unresolved D. V was pared by 1 base and J by 6 bases, with 4 bases between. Germline-derived CDR1 and CDR2 are SGHNT and YYREEE (reference sequence). The CDR3 has 11 amino acids. The CDR3 DNA is TGTGCCAGCAGCTTGCAGGCTGAAGCTTTCTTT. Protein sequence: CASSLQAEAFF.

This clonotype was observed at least ten times. This chain joins TRBV6-5 and TRBJ2-7, with D maybe TRBD1 (5 bases). Trimming shortened V by 6 bases and J by 4 bases, and 10 bases separated the two germline ends. The CDR3 runs to 12 residues. CDR1 and CDR2 (germline): MNHEY, SVGAGI. CDR3 coding DNA: TGTGCCAGCAGCTCCCCAGGGTACGAGCAGTACTTC. Translated, it gives CASSSPGYEQYF.